This T cell receptor beta chain was identified during a study of blood T cell repertoires in COVID-19. Study-level background: The United States, Italy and Spain were the sources of the acute and convalescent COVID-19 samples. PBMCs, B-cell-depleted T cells, or T cells provided the cDNA or gDNA that made up the material.

Only one count was recorded for this clone. Authors' processing steps: By means of reference gene primer amplification, nucleated cell counts were estimated. Clones were read by immunoSEQ multiplex PCR, and TCRdb kept only the in-frame ones, dropping some. V and J calls and clone size are given by that table; D and trimming were obtained from the DNA. The sample holds 95,000 to 110,000 clones, roughly nine tenths seen once. V lost 5 bases, J lost 7 bases, and 4 bases stayed unmatched. Germline assignment: CDR1 MNHEY and CDR2 SVGAGI. The length of the CDR3 is 14 residues. Input material: peripheral blood. The TCR comes from a woman aged 55-70 years with acute or convalescent COVID-19. V and J are TRBV6-5 and TRBJ1-4; TRBD1 matches 10 bases. The CDR3 sequence is CASSRTGGIEKLFF. The CDR3 nucleotides read TGTGCCAGCAGTCGGACAGGGGGGATTGAAAAACTGTTTTTT.